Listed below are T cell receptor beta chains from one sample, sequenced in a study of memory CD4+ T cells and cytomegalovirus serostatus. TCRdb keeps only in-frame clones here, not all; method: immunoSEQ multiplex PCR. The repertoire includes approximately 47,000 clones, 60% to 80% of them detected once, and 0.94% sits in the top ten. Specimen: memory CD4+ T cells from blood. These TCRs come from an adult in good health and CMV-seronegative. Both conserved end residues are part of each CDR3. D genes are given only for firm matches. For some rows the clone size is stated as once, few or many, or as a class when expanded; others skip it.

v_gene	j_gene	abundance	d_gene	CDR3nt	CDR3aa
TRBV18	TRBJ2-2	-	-	TGTGCCAGCTCACCCGGGCGTTCCCTTGTGGGGGAGCTGTTTTTT	CASSPGRSLVGELFF
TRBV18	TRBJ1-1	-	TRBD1	TGTGCCAGCTCACCTCAGGGGGCGGACACTGAAGCTTTCTTT	CASSPQGADTEAFF
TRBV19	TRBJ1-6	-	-	TGTGCCAGTAGTAGAGGGACCTTTAATTCACCCCTCCACTTT	CASSRGTFNSPLHF
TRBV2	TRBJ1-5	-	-	TGTGCCAGCAGTGTAAACAGGGAACAGCCCCAGCATTTT	CASSVNREQPQHF
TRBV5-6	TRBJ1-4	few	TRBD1	TGTGCCAGCAGCTTTCGGACAGGCACAACTAATGAAAAACTGTTTTTT	CASSFRTGTTNEKLFF
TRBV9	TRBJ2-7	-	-	TGTGCCAGCAGCGTACTAGGGTCCTCCTACGAGCAGTACTTC	CASSVLGSSYEQYF
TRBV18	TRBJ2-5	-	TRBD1	TGTGCCAGCTCACTCTACAGGGGGCGGGAAGAGACCCAGTACTTC	CASSLYRGREETQYF
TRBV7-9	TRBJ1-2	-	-	TGTGCCAGCAGCCCCCTACTCCCCGGTCTCGGCGGCTACACCTTC	CASSPLLPGLGGYTF
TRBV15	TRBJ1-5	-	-	TGTGCCACCAGCAGACAGTTCAATCAGCCCCAGCATTTT	CATSRQFNQPQHF
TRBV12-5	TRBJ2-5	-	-	TGTGCTAGTGGTTCCCCGGGACCCCAAGAGACCCAGTACTTC	CASGSPGPQETQYF
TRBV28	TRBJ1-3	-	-	TGTGCCAGCAGTTTAAGAGGGCCTGGAAACACCATATATTTT	CASSLRGPGNTIYF
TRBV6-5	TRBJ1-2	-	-	TGTGCCAGCAGGCAGTCCGGGAACGACTATGGCTACACCTTC	CASRQSGNDYGYTF
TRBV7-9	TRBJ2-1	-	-	TGTGCCAGCAGCTTAGAGATTTGGGCCGGGGAGTTCTTC	CASSLEIWAGEFF
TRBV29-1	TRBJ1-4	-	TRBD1	TGCAGCGTTACAGGGGCAACTAATGAAAAACTGTTTTTT	CSVTGATNEKLFF
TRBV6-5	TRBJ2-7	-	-	TGTGCCAGCAGTTACTCGGGGACGTACGAGCAGTACTTC	CASSYSGTYEQYF
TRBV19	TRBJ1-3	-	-	TGTGCCAGTAGTATGACAGTATCGGGAAACACCATATATTTT	CASSMTVSGNTIYF
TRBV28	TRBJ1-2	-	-	TGTGCCAGCAGTTTACGGGGGGTAGGTGGCTACACCTTC	CASSLRGVGGYTF
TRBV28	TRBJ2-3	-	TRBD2	TGTGCCAGCAGTCCGGGACTAGCGGGGGGCCCCGATACGCAGTATTTT	CASSPGLAGGPDTQYF
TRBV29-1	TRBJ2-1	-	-	TGCAGCGTGAGGGTACAGGGTAGCTCCTACAATGAGCAGTTCTTC	CSVRVQGSSYNEQFF
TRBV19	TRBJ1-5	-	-	TGTGCCAGTAACAATGGGGGTACTACGTCCTATTATAGCAATCAGCCCCAGCATTTT	CASNNGGTTSYYSNQPQHF
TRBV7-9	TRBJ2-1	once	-	TGTGCCAGCAGTCCACAGGGCTATGAGCAGTTCTTC	CASSPQGYEQFF
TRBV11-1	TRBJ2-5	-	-	TGTGCCAGCAGCTCGAATCAAGAGACCCAGTACTTC	CASSSNQETQYF
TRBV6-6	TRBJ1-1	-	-	TGTGCCAGCAGTTACTCGGGAGGTAAGACTGAAGCTTTCTTT	CASSYSGGKTEAFF
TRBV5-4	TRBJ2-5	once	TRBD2	TGTGCCAGCAGTGAAGCGGGGGGTGGGGAGACCCAGTACTTC	CASSEAGGGETQYF
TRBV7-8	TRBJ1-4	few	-	TGTGCCAGCAGCTTACAAGCGGAAAAACTGTTTTTT	CASSLQAEKLFF
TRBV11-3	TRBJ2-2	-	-	TGTGCCAGCAGCTTAGGGGTTGGGGGCGTTGGCACCGGGGAGCTGTTTTTT	CASSLGVGGVGTGELFF
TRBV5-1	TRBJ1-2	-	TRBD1	TGCGCCAGCAGCTTGATCCAGGGGGCGTCCTATGGCTACACCTTC	CASSLIQGASYGYTF
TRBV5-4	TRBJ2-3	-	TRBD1	TGTGCCAGCAGCCAAGTACAGGGGTCGGCAGATACGCAGTATTTT	CASSQVQGSADTQYF
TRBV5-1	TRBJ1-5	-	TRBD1	TGCGCCAGCAGCTCGACAGGGTTGGGCAATCAGCCCCAGCATTTT	CASSSTGLGNQPQHF
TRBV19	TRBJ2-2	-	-	TGTGCCACTCAAAACACCGGGGAGCTGTTTTTT	CATQNTGELFF
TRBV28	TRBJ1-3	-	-	TGTGCCAGCAGTTCCCCCAGACGGAACTCTGGAAACACCATATATTTT	CASSSPRRNSGNTIYF
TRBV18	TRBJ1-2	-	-	TGTGCCAGCTCCCCTGGACAGTGGGGGGTCTATGGCTACACCTTC	CASSPGQWGVYGYTF
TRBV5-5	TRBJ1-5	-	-	TGTGCCAGCAGCCTGCTCGGATCGGAAAATCAGCCCCAGCATTTT	CASSLLGSENQPQHF
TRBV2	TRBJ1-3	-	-	TGTGCCAGCAGTAGAGACAGGTCCTCTGGAAACACCATATATTTT	CASSRDRSSGNTIYF
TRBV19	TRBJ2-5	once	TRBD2	TGTGCCAGTAGTTGGGGACTAGCGGGGGGGGGACAAGAGACCCAGTACTTC	CASSWGLAGGGQETQYF
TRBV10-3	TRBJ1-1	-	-	TGTGCCATCAGTGATTTTGGGGGCCGAGGTACTGAAGCTTTCTTT	CAISDFGGRGTEAFF
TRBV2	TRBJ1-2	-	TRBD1	TGTGCCAGCGGATTAGACAGGGGTAACTATGGCTACACCTTC	CASGLDRGNYGYTF
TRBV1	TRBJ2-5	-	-	TGCACCCTCCGCGGTCCACAAGAGACCCAGTACTTC	CTLRGPQETQYF
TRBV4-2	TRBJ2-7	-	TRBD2	TGTGCCAGCAGCCCCGAACGGGGCGGGGGGCCCGACGAGCAGTACTTC	CASSPERGGGPDEQYF
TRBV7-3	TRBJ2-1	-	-	TGTGCCAGCAGCCCCCTCCCGGGGGCCTCGAGATCTGAGCAGTTCTTC	CASSPLPGASRSEQFF
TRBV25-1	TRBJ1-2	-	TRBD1	TGTGCCAGCAGGGGGGGACAGGGAGACTATGGCTACACCTTC	CASRGGQGDYGYTF
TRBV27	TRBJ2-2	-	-	TGTGCCAGCAGTGGCCGGGGGCGGACCGGGGAGCTGTTTTTT	CASSGRGRTGELFF
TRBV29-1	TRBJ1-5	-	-	TGCAGCGTTGTTTCGGGGAATCAGCCCCAGCATTTT	CSVVSGNQPQHF
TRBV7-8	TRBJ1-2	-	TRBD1	TGTGCCAGCAGCTTAGATCGGACAGGGGATGGCTACACCTTC	CASSLDRTGDGYTF
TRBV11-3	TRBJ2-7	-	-	TGTGCCAGCAGCTTAGGTCGGTCTAACGACGAGCAGTACTTC	CASSLGRSNDEQYF
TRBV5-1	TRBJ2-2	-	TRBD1	TGCGCCAGCAGCCTCCGACAGGGGCGCACCGGGGAGCTGTTTTTT	CASSLRQGRTGELFF
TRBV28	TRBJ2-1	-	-	TGTGCCAGCAGTCCCTGGGGGGGGCTGGCGAAATGGGCAATCGACAATGAGCAGTTCTTC	CASSPWGGLAKWAIDNEQFF